These 16 T cell receptor beta chains were sequenced from one sample in a study of cytomegalovirus exposure and HLA in healthy donors. Primers included in the PCR were 60 Vbeta and 13 Jbeta primers. The repertoire was sequenced with immunoSEQ multiplex PCR; TCRdb's copy has only in-frame clones and lacks some. This table holds 140,000 to 150,000 clones, 65% to 75% found once. The source material was PBMCs. The receptor set was obtained from a man aged 55 to 70 in good health and CMV-seronegative.

The J gene is TRBJ1-5, the V gene TRBV28; D perhaps matches TRBD1 (5 bases). The CDR3 sequence is 14 residues long. Germline lookup yields CDR1 MDHEN and CDR2 SYDVKM. V dropped 8 bases and J dropped 4 bases, with 15 bases sitting between them. The CDR3 nucleotides read TGTGCCAGCCAAAAGGGCAGGGAAAATCAGCCCCAGCATTTT. This sequence encodes CASQKGRENQPQHF.

The V call is TRBV6-6, the J call TRBJ1-2; 8 bases map to TRBD1. Germline V gene lookup returns CDR1 MNHNY and CDR2 SVGAGI (reference sequence). With V trimmed by 0 bases and J by 13 bases, 7 bases remained unmatched. CDR3 length: 13 residues. The CDR3 spells CASSYSGQGGSTF. The DNA of the CDR3 is TGTGCCAGCAGTTACTCAGGACAGGGCGGATCCACCTTC.

The V and J genes are TRBV10-3 and TRBJ2-5; D might be TRBD2 (5 bases). Germline V CDR1 and CDR2: ENHRY, SYGVKD. This CDR3 region has 14 residues. The V end was cut by 5 bases, the J end by 5 bases, with 15 bases between. CDR3 sequence (DNA): TGTGCCATCAGTTTTGCTCCCCCGGGGGAGACCCAGTACTTC. This translates into CAISFAPPGETQYF.

The rearrangement joins TRBV9 to TRBJ2-1; TRBD2 might be the D (6 bases). The CDR3 runs to 15 residues. Germline CDR1 SGDLS, CDR2 YYNGEE. Trimming pared 0 bases from V and 2 bases from J, leaving 9 bases between. The CDR3 spells CASSVDGSAYNEQFF. CDR3 sequence (DNA): TGTGCCAGCAGCGTAGACGGGAGTGCCTACAATGAGCAGTTCTTC.

This rearrangement joins TRBV29-1 to TRBJ1-2, with unresolved D. CDR1 SQVTM and CDR2 ANQGSEA come from the germline V gene. V lost 0 bases to trimming and J lost 0 bases, with 11 bases between them. The CDR3 spans 15 residues. The CDR3 sequence is CSVEDSGIANYGYTF. As DNA, the CDR3 is TGCAGCGTTGAAGATTCGGGGATAGCTAACTATGGCTACACCTTC.

This clone was observed a handful of times. The V and J genes are TRBV21-1 and TRBJ1-1; no DNA check was done on the table's D call, TRBD1. TRBV21-1 is flagged as a pseudogene. The CDR3 loop spans 13 amino acids. This CDR3 reads CASSIWTGGEAFF. DNA of the CDR3: TGTGCCAGCAGCATTTGGACAGGGGGGGAAGCTTTCTTT.

The CDR3, as DNA: TGTGCCAGCAGCGTAATATCAGGGAACACTGAAGCTTTCTTT. Translating it yields CASSVISGNTEAFF. V usage is TRBV9 and J usage is TRBJ1-1; D is unclear. Looked up from germline, CDR1 is SGDLS and CDR2 is YYNGEE. The length of the CDR3 is 14 residues. V was trimmed by 1 base and J by 1 base, leaving 8 bases between them.

This clone was counted a few times. V and J are TRBV5-1 and TRBJ1-1; 7 bases line up with TRBD1. Germline V gene sequence: CDR1 SGHRS, CDR2 YFSETQ. The length of the CDR3 is 17 residues. V shed 0 bases and J 2 bases; nucleotides not matched to a gene: 10. This chain's CDR3 is CASSLGVRGQRNTEAFF. CDR3 in DNA: TGCGCCAGCAGCTTGGGTGTTAGGGGGCAACGAAACACTGAAGCTTTCTTT.

V gene TRBV4-1 combines with J gene TRBJ1-1; no firm D call. The CDR3 spans 15 residues. Between the trimmed V and J ends, which lost 1 base and 10 bases, there was a span of 19 bases. In germline, CDR1 is MGHRA, CDR2 YSYEKL. The CDR3 coding sequence is TGCGCCAGCAGCCAAGTCCCAGCCAGGTCCCGGGGAGCTTTCTTT. It yields the protein CASSQVPARSRGAFF.

The chain employs TRBV28 and TRBJ1-1; no firm D call. V was pared by 5 bases and J by 4 bases, with 17 bases between. Germline-derived CDR1 and CDR2 are MDHEN and SYDVKM. CDR3 length equals 15 residues. CDR3 sequence (DNA): TGTGCCAGCAGTCCCCGACTTGGATCGGGCACTGAAGCTTTCTTT. Encoded protein: CASSPRLGSGTEAFF.

The chain combines TRBV6-5 with TRBJ2-1; tentative D call: TRBD1 (6 bases). The CDR3 loop spans 16 amino acids. V dropped 2 bases and J dropped 0 bases, with 11 bases sitting between them. Germline V gene data show CDR1 as MNHEY and CDR2 as SVGAGI. CDR3 coding DNA: TGTGCCAGCAGTTACCGGGCAGGGGACTCCTACAATGAGCAGTTCTTC. Protein: CASSYRAGDSYNEQFF.

This clone was seen only once. The chain employs TRBV11-2 and TRBJ1-1; D unclear. Trimming left V 3 bases short and J 1 base short, with 9 bases between. Per germline, CDR1 SGHAT and CDR2 FQNNGV. The CDR3 is made up of 14 amino acids. The CDR3 DNA is TGTGCCAGCAGCTTCCTTACTTCGAACACTGAAGCTTTCTTT. Its translation is CASSFLTSNTEAFF.

The chain employs TRBV5-1 and TRBJ2-5; TRBD1 aligns across 8 bases. Germline values: CDR1 SGHRS, CDR2 YFSETQ. V lost 5 bases, J lost 3 bases, and 12 bases stayed unmatched. CDR3 length: 16 residues. CDR3 in amino acids: CASSFARGRSEETQYF. In DNA, the CDR3 is TGCGCCAGCAGTTTTGCCAGGGGGCGATCGGAAGAGACCCAGTACTTC.

This chain joins TRBV5-1 and TRBJ2-2, with a weak D call TRBD1 (6 bases). Germline lookup yields CDR1 SGHRS and CDR2 YFSETQ. The V end was cut by 6 bases, the J end by 3 bases, with 15 bases between. This CDR3 is 15 amino acids long. The CDR3, as DNA: TGCGCCAGCAAGGTTTCCGCAGGGGACACCGGGGAGCTGTTTTTT. Encoded protein: CASKVSAGDTGELFF.

The chain employs TRBV4-1 and TRBJ2-5; 8 bases align to TRBD2. The length of the CDR3 is 14 residues. The germline CDR1 and CDR2 sequences are MGHRA and YSYEKL. The junction had 2 bases not matched to a gene; V was cut back by 4 bases and J by 1 base. CDR3 in amino acids: CASSRTSGQETQYF. The CDR3 DNA reads TGCGCCAGCAGCCGCACTAGCGGCCAAGAGACCCAGTACTTC.

This chain connects TRBV5-1 to TRBJ1-5; a possible D gene is TRBD1 (6 bases). V was cut by 4 bases and J by 3 bases, with 11 bases left in between. Per germline, CDR1 SGHRS and CDR2 YFSETQ. CDR3 length: 14 residues. The DNA of the CDR3 is TGCGCCAGCAGCCTGACAGGCGTCAATCAGCCCCAGCATTTT. Its translation is CASSLTGVNQPQHF.